This entry lists 17 T cell receptor beta chains sequenced from one sample in a study of blood T cell repertoires in COVID-19. The method was immunoSEQ multiplex PCR; TCRdb's version includes in-frame clones alone and lacks a portion of them. The repertoire has about 140,000 clones, about three quarters of them found once; the top ten carry 4.5%. The sequenced material came from peripheral blood. These TCRs come from a woman at least 80 years old with active or convalescent COVID-19.

V gene TRBV5-1 combines with J gene TRBJ2-3, with D perhaps TRBD2 (5 bases). V was cut by 2 bases and J by 2 bases, with 9 bases left in between. Germline lookup yields CDR1 SGHRS and CDR2 YFSETQ. The CDR3 runs to 14 residues. CDR3 region: CASSFGDTTDTQYF. As DNA, the CDR3 is TGCGCCAGCAGCTTCGGGGATACCACAGATACGCAGTATTTT.

CDR3 sequence: CASSSRAGGTDTQYF. CDR3 nucleotides: TGTGCCAGCAGCTCCCGGGCAGGGGGCACAGATACGCAGTATTTT. The chain links TRBV7-2 to TRBJ2-3, with a weak D call TRBD1 (6 bases). V was cut by 4 bases and J by 1 base, with 12 bases left in between. CDR1 SGHTA and CDR2 FQGNSA come from the germline V gene. This CDR3 has 15 residues. Full variable domain (remainder filled in from reference TRBV7-2 and TRBJ2-3): GAGVSQSPSNKVTEKGKDVELRCDPISGHTALYWYRQSLGQGLEFLIYFQGNSAPDKSGLPSDRFSAERTGGSVSTLTIQRTQQEDSAVYLCASSSRAGGTDTQYFGPGTRLTVL.

The chain joins TRBV25-1 to TRBJ1-6; D gene uncertain. V dropped 0 bases and J dropped 9 bases, with 12 bases sitting between them. The CDR3 spans 15 residues. Germline V lookup: CDR1 MGHDK, CDR2 SYGVNS. The CDR3, as DNA: TGTGCCAGCAGTGAATATCTCACCACTGGTTCACCCCTCCACTTT. Translation: CASSEYLTTGSPLHF.

The chain combines TRBV9 with TRBJ2-1, with 7 nucleotides matching TRBD1. V was clipped by 0 bases and J by 4 bases; unmatched bases: 4. The CDR3 is 15 residues long. CDR1 and CDR2 from the germline V gene are SGDLS and YYNGEE. CDR3 amino acids: CASSVGTGLYNEQFF. The CDR3 nucleotides read TGTGCCAGCAGCGTAGGGACAGGATTGTACAATGAGCAGTTCTTC.

This chain uses TRBV30 with TRBJ1-2, with a tentative D call TRBD1 (5 bases). V was shortened by 0 bases and J by 7 bases, with 18 bases between the two germline ends. Germline CDR1 is GTSNPN and CDR2 is SVGIG (reference sequence). This CDR3 is built from 15 residues. The CDR3 sequence: CAWSVWSGGLRGYTF. DNA of the CDR3: TGTGCCTGGAGTGTATGGTCGGGGGGGTTGCGTGGCTACACCTTC.

J is TRBJ2-1 and V is TRBV4-1, with TRBD2 matching 15 bases. V trimming: 1 base; J trimming: 1 base; junction bases outside the gene matches: 5. This CDR3 is built from 19 residues. CDR1 is MGHRA and CDR2 is YSYEKL in the germline V gene. The chain's CDR3 is CASSQAGTSGGKSYNEQFF. The CDR3, as DNA: TGCGCCAGCAGCCAAGCCGGGACTAGCGGGGGGAAGTCCTACAATGAGCAGTTCTTC.

Here the CDR3 reads CASSRREGSPLHF. CDR3 DNA: TGTGCCAGCAGCCGCAGGGAGGGGTCACCCCTCCACTTT. The chain combines TRBV6-5 with TRBJ1-6, with a possible D match to TRBD1 (5 bases). The CDR3 has 13 residues. The V and J ends lost 6 bases and 10 bases respectively, with 13 bases between them. CDR1 MNHEY and CDR2 SVGAGI come from the germline V gene.

This CDR3 reads CASTVSNQPQHF. The CDR3 nucleotides are TGTGCCAGTACCGTTAGCAATCAGCCCCAGCATTTT. V is TRBV19 and J is TRBJ1-5; D call uncertain. CDR1 is LNHDA, CDR2 SQIVND, per germline (reference sequence). There are 12 residues in the CDR3. V was pared by 7 bases and J by 0 bases, with 4 bases between.

The chain joins TRBV4-1 to TRBJ2-7; weak D call: TRBD2 (6 bases). The germline CDR1 and CDR2 sequences are MGHRA and YSYEKL. This CDR3 comprises 17 residues. Trimming left V 4 bases short and J 4 bases short, with 23 bases between. CDR3 protein: CASSPPGGVSQGYEQYF. The CDR3 DNA follows: TGCGCCAGCAGCCCCCCCGGAGGGGTGAGCCAAGGGTACGAGCAGTACTTC.

This chain uses TRBV19 with TRBJ2-3; 15 bases fit TRBD2. The CDR3 has 17 amino acids. Germline CDR1 is LNHDA and CDR2 is SQIVND (reference sequence). After removal of 7 bases from V and 6 bases from J, the junction contained 11 bases not matched to a gene. CDR3 DNA sequence: TGTGCCAGTACTTCAGGTGGACTAGCGGGGGGGAAGGATACGCAGTATTTT. It translates to CASTSGGLAGGKDTQYF. Full variable domain (remainder filled in from reference TRBV19 and TRBJ2-3): DGGITQSPKYLFRKEGQNVTLSCEQNLNHDAMYWYRQDPGQGLRLIYYSQIVNDFQKGDIAEGYSVSREKKESFPLTVTSAQKNPTAFYLCASTSGGLAGGKDTQYFGPGTRLTVL.

This clone was seen ten or more times. V usage is TRBV19 and J usage is TRBJ1-5, with D perhaps TRBD1 (6 bases). Looked up from germline, CDR1 is LNHDA and CDR2 is SQIVND (reference sequence). The CDR3 spans 15 residues. V lost 5 bases and J 5 bases, leaving 16 bases between the germline ends. CDR3 protein: CASSGSTGNYQPQHF. The CDR3 DNA reads as TGTGCCAGTAGTGGATCGACAGGCAATTATCAGCCCCAGCATTTT.

The V call is TRBV11-3, the J call TRBJ2-3, with 12 bases that match TRBD2. CDR1 and CDR2 (germline): SGHNT, YENEEA. There are 15 residues in the CDR3. The trim removed 5 bases at V and 6 bases at J, leaving 6 bases unmatched. CDR3 region: CASSRSSGGADTQYF. The CDR3 DNA sequence: TGTGCCAGCAGCCGATCTAGCGGGGGGGCGGATACGCAGTATTTT.

This chain connects TRBV6-5 to TRBJ1-2, with D tentatively TRBD1 (5 bases). The V and J ends lost 7 bases and 8 bases respectively, with 23 bases between them. This CDR3 is built from 15 residues. Per germline, CDR1 MNHEY and CDR2 SVGAGI. The CDR3 DNA reads as TGTGCCAGCACCCCGGTGGCAGGGACTTATTTGGGCTACACCTTC. Its translation is CASTPVAGTYLGYTF.

J is TRBJ1-5 and V is TRBV19, with unresolved D. The germline CDR1 and CDR2 sequences are LNHDA and SQIVND (reference sequence). The CDR3 contains 15 residues. Trimming removed 4 bases at V and 6 bases at J, with 16 bases between. CDR3 bases: TGTGCCAGTAGTAAAGTGATTGGGGAGGGTCAGCCCCAGCATTTT. Translation gives CASSKVIGEGQPQHF.

This sequence joins TRBV27 and TRBJ2-1; TRBD2 matches at 8 bases. The germline V gene encodes CDR1 MNHEY and CDR2 SMNVEV (reference sequence). J was trimmed by 4 bases and V by 2 bases; bases with no gene match: 10. This CDR3 contains 17 residues. The CDR3 here is CASSLSLGLAGYNEQFF. For the CDR3, the DNA is TGTGCCAGCAGTTTAAGTCTCGGACTAGCAGGGTACAATGAGCAGTTCTTC.

The chain carries TRBV7-3 and TRBJ1-2; 7 bases are a match to TRBD1. V was pared by 1 base and J by 8 bases, with 7 bases of the junction left unmatched. In germline, CDR1 is SGHTA, CDR2 FQGTGA. This CDR3 is built from 14 residues. CDR3 sequence (DNA): TGTGCCAGCAGCTTAAAGTCGGGGGACAGCGGCTACACCTTC. Protein sequence: CASSLKSGDSGYTF.

The chain couples TRBV12-3 or TRBV12-4 to TRBJ2-7; D is undetermined. V lost 4 bases and J 7 bases, leaving 8 bases between the germline ends. The CDR3 consists of 11 residues. The CDR3 reads CASSSVEEQYF. The CDR3 DNA sequence: TGTGCCAGCAGTTCCGTAGAGGAGCAGTACTTC.